This entry concerns a single T cell receptor beta chain. Its target is unknown. This record comes from a study of cytomegalovirus exposure and HLA in healthy donors. Study results and limitations: It was assumed in the presence/absence analyses that sequencing depth was roughly uniform across donors. Sequencing probably produced one cluster of sequence variants that were highly shared. Analysis was carried out at a later point, and it linked a missense DCLRE1C variant to TCR beta V- and J-gene trimming.

The J segment lost 7 bases and the V segment lost 6 bases, leaving 10 bases of the junction unmatched. CDR1 is SNHLY, CDR2 FYNNEI, per germline. The CDR3 has 15 residues. PCR employed 60 Vbeta and 13 Jbeta primers. The method was immunoSEQ multiplex PCR; TCRdb's version includes in-frame clones alone and lacks a portion of them. This table has about 190,000 clones, about 85% appearing once. The TCR originated in a woman aged 50 to 65 in good health and CMV-seronegative. This chain connects TRBV2 to TRBJ1-5; 9 nucleotides line up with TRBD1. Material for sequencing was PBMCs. Here the CDR3 DNA reads TGTGCCAGCAGACCGGGACAGGGAAGGGAGCAGCCCCAGCATTTT. This sequence encodes CASRPGQGREQPQHF.